These 32 T cell receptor beta chains were all obtained from the same sample, sequenced in a study of Ad26.COV2.S vaccination and SARS-CoV-2 variants (dated by TCRdb to the early 2020s). According to the study, the label for this sample's treatment or condition signals: 15 to 20 received Ad26.COV2.S at low or high dose, single or two shots; about 5 received placebo; per-sample allocation not given. Repertoires of vaccine and placebo recipients were sequenced from samples taken on day 63 after the first injection. Libraries were built with the immunoSEQ multiplex PCR assay. What TCRdb holds here is the immuneACCESS table cut down to in-frame rearrangements. Part of the clones is not present; checked against another copy, under half of the missing clones reflect an unresolved V gene, and the others are unexplained. The sample table records hundreds of thousands of clones; 80% to 90% of these occur just once. The biggest ten clones account for 7% to 9.5% of the sample.

Material: peripheral blood, obtained in a trial of Ad26.COV2.S vaccine versus placebo. The source of these receptors is a person between 18 and 59 years old who received the Ad26.COV2.S COVID-19 vaccine or a placebo.

This clone appeared once. V and J are TRBV19 and TRBJ2-3; unclear D gene. Deletions cut 6 bases from V and 3 bases from J, with 10 bases between. CDR3 length equals 13 residues. Germline CDR1 LNHDA, CDR2 SQIVND (reference sequence). The CDR3 nucleotides read TGTGCCAGTAGAACAGTGGGGACAGATACGCAGTATTTT. This sequence encodes CASRTVGTDTQYF.

The V and J genes are TRBV11-2 and TRBJ1-1, with 8 bases matching TRBD1. CDR3 length equals 13 residues. V was pared by 4 bases and J by 7 bases, with 5 bases of the junction left unmatched. Germline CDR1 SGHAT, CDR2 FQNNGV. This chain's CDR3 is CASSSTGVNEAFF. As DNA, the CDR3 is TGTGCCAGCAGCTCGACAGGGGTGAATGAAGCTTTCTTT.

This chain joins TRBV5-1 and TRBJ2-2; D possibly corresponds to TRBD1 (5 bases). V was pared by 5 bases and J by 8 bases, with 22 bases between. Germline CDR1 SGHRS, CDR2 YFSETQ. This CDR3 contains 16 residues. CDR3 DNA: TGCGCCAGCAGATACGCAGAACAGGCCTCCGGGGGGGAGCTGTTTTTT. This codes for CASRYAEQASGGELFF.

This clone was detected only a few times. The genes are TRBV29-1 and TRBJ2-7; no firm D call. V was clipped by 0 bases and J by 2 bases, with 8 bases between them. CDR1 is SQVTM and CDR2 is ANQGSEA in the germline V gene. The CDR3 length is 13 residues. This chain's CDR3 is CSVEDHGTYEQYF. CDR3 nucleotide sequence: TGCAGCGTTGAAGACCATGGAACCTACGAGCAGTACTTC.

The chain carries TRBV5-7 and TRBJ2-3; D is unresolved. TRBV5-7 is an ORF, and what it does is uncertain. V dropped 4 bases and J dropped 6 bases, with 12 bases sitting between them. The CDR3 runs to 13 residues. The CDR3 sequence is CASSLGHPDTQYF. Here the CDR3 DNA reads TGTGCCAGCAGCCTGGGTCATCCGGATACGCAGTATTTT.

The chain combines TRBV9 with TRBJ1-5, with a weak D call TRBD1 (5 bases). Germline V gene lookup returns CDR1 SGDLS and CDR2 YYNGEE. CDR3 length: 14 amino acids. V lost 3 bases, J lost 10 bases, and 17 bases lay in between. In DNA form, the CDR3 reads TGTGCCAGCAGCGAGACCCACGGGACGGTCCCCCAGCATTTT. Its translation: CASSETHGTVPQHF. Combining the CDR3 with reference TRBV9 and TRBJ1-5 gives the whole variable domain DSGVTQTPKHLITATGQRVTLRCSPRSGDLSVYWYQQSLDQGLQFLIQYYNGEERAKGNILERFSAQQFPDLHSELNLSSLELGDSALYFCASSETHGTVPQHFGDGTRLSIL.

The rearrangement joins TRBV3-1 (or the pseudogene TRBV3-2) to TRBJ2-7; 7 bases match TRBD2. The trim removed 4 bases at V and 3 bases at J, leaving 3 bases unmatched. Germline V gene lookup returns CDR1 LGHDT and CDR2 YNNKEL (reference sequence). The CDR3 loop spans 13 amino acids. The CDR3 DNA follows: TGTGCCAGCAGCCGAGCGGGAATCTACGAGCAGTACTTC. The encoded protein is CASSRAGIYEQYF.

The chain combines TRBV6-5 with TRBJ1-3; no definite D call. There are 15 residues in the CDR3. Trimming took 11 bases from V and 2 from J, leaving 19 bases between them. The germline V gene has CDR1 MNHEY and CDR2 SVGAGI. In nucleotides, the CDR3 is TGTGCCGGCTCAAATCGGAGCTTTACTGGAAACACCATATATTTT. It encodes CAGSNRSFTGNTIYF.

V is TRBV19 and J is TRBJ1-2; TRBD1 might be the D (5 bases). The germline V and J ends were trimmed by 6 bases and 4 bases, with 18 bases remaining between them. The CDR3 runs to 15 residues. Germline CDR1 is LNHDA and CDR2 is SQIVND (reference sequence). Here the CDR3 DNA reads TGTGCCAGTAGCGTCGGGACCTTGGGCCTCTATGGCTACACCTTC. It encodes CASSVGTLGLYGYTF. The full variable domain, its missing parts supplied by reference TRBV19 and TRBJ1-2, is DGGITQSPKYLFRKEGQNVTLSCEQNLNHDAMYWYRQDPGQGLRLIYYSQIVNDFQKGDIAEGYSVSREKKESFPLTVTSAQKNPTAFYLCASSVGTLGLYGYTFGSGTRLTVV.

The gene calls are TRBV2 and TRBJ2-7; 9 bases match TRBD2. Germline CDR1 and CDR2: SNHLY and FYNNEI. V was pared by 5 bases and J by 7 bases, with 9 bases of the junction left unmatched. CDR3 size: 14 residues. CDR3 DNA: TGTGCCAGCAGTAGGACTAGCGATGTGCAGGAGCAGTACTTC. Its protein product is CASSRTSDVQEQYF.

The rearrangement joins TRBV11-3 to TRBJ2-7; D uncertain. Per the germline V gene, CDR1 is SGHNT and CDR2 is YENEEA. This CDR3 is 12 amino acids long. The ends were cut back, 6 bases at V and 0 bases at J, with 6 bases in the middle. DNA for the CDR3: TGTGCCAGCAGGCTGAGCTCCTACGAGCAGTACTTC. Translation: CASRLSSYEQYF. Combining the CDR3 with reference TRBV11-3 and TRBJ2-7 gives the whole variable domain EAGVVQSPRYKIIEKKQPVAFWCNPISGHNTLYWYLQNLGQGPELLIRYENEEAVDDSQLPKDRFSAERLKGVDSTLKIQPAELGDSAVYLCASRLSSYEQYFGPGTRLTVT.

Note on this clone: Other nucleotide sequences in the sample specify the same CDR3. This chain links TRBV5-1 with TRBJ1-4, with D perhaps matching TRBD1 (5 bases). This CDR3 has 14 amino acids. Per the germline V gene, CDR1 is SGHRS and CDR2 is YFSETQ. With 4 bases removed from V and 7 bases from J, the gap between germline ends came to 14 bases. DNA of the CDR3: TGCGCCAGCAGCCGTACGGGGGTCGGTGAAAAACTGTTTTTT. Translation gives CASSRTGVGEKLFF.

V gene TRBV6-1 combines with J gene TRBJ2-7, with 7 positions matching TRBD2. Per germline, CDR1 MNHNS and CDR2 SASEGT. This CDR3 comprises 15 residues. The V and J ends lost 0 bases and 3 bases, in that order; junction bases with no gene match: 5. This CDR3 is CASSEAGLSLYEQYF. The CDR3 nucleotides read TGTGCCAGCAGTGAAGCGGGACTATCTCTCTACGAGCAGTACTTC.

DNA for the CDR3: TGTGCCAGCAGCTTAGGAGGGGGCCGGGAGACCCAGTACTTC. Encoded protein: CASSLGGGRETQYF. The rearrangement links TRBV7-2 to TRBJ2-5, with 7 bases that match TRBD1. Germline lookup yields CDR1 SGHTA and CDR2 FQGNSA. Trimming took 1 base from V and 5 from J; bases not matched to a gene: 4. The length of the CDR3 is 14 residues.

V and J are TRBV7-2 and TRBJ2-3, with 9 bases that match TRBD1. The length of the CDR3 is 15 residues. Germline V gene data show CDR1 as SGHTA and CDR2 as FQGNSA. The trim removed 5 bases at V and 5 bases at J, leaving 8 bases unmatched. The CDR3 loop reads CASSITGGAGDTQYF. The CDR3 DNA is TGTGCCAGCAGCATTACAGGGGGCGCGGGAGATACGCAGTATTTT.

This clone was detected only a few times. This chain connects TRBV6-5 to TRBJ1-4; no clear D gene. The germline gives CDR1 MNHEY, CDR2 SVGAGI. This CDR3 contains 14 residues. V was cut by 8 bases and J by 0 bases, with 10 bases left in between. As DNA, the CDR3 is TGTGCCAGCGAGGGCGCTGCAACTAATGAAAAACTGTTTTTT. This sequence encodes CASEGAATNEKLFF.

The V and J genes are TRBV2 and TRBJ1-1; tentatively, D is TRBD1 (5 bases). CDR1 is SNHLY, CDR2 FYNNEI, per germline. The CDR3 is made up of 13 amino acids. V was clipped by 6 bases and J by 1 base, with 9 bases between them. The CDR3, as DNA: TGTGCCAGCAGGATTCAGGGGAACACTGAAGCTTTCTTT. Translating it yields CASRIQGNTEAFF.

The V gene is TRBV11-2, the J gene TRBJ1-1; TRBD1 is a possible D gene (5 bases). Trimming removed 7 bases from V and 5 bases from J, with 17 bases in between. This CDR3 region has 14 residues. Germline loops: CDR1 SGHAT, CDR2 FQNNGV. CDR3 DNA sequence: TGTGCCAGCACCTATTCTAGGGGAGTTACTGAAGCTTTCTTT. Its translation: CASTYSRGVTEAFF.

V is TRBV5-4 and J is TRBJ1-6; unclear D gene. V shed 4 bases and J shed 7 bases, with 15 bases lying between them. The CDR3 extends over 15 amino acids. CDR1 and CDR2 (germline): SGHNT, YYREEE (reference sequence). Written as DNA, the CDR3 is TGTGCCAGCAGCCCGAGTAAGGGATACAATTCACCCCTCCACTTT. Its translation is CASSPSKGYNSPLHF. The variable domain in full, completed from reference TRBV5-4 and TRBJ1-6, reads ETGVTQSPTHLIKTRGQQVTLRCSSQSGHNTVSWYQQALGQGPQFIFQYYREEENGRGNFPPRFSGLQFPNYSSELNVNALELDDSALYLCASSPSKGYNSPLHFGNGTRLTVT.

The chain employs TRBV27 and TRBJ2-3; 9 nucleotides line up with TRBD1. This CDR3 spans 17 amino acids. V was pared by 4 bases and J by 3 bases, with 11 bases of the junction left unmatched. The germline V gene encodes CDR1 MNHEY and CDR2 SMNVEV (reference sequence). The CDR3 protein is CASSSTDRGRLTDTQYF. The CDR3 region has the DNA TGTGCCAGCAGTTCCACGGACAGGGGAAGGCTGACAGATACGCAGTATTTT.

The chain joins TRBV7-9 to TRBJ2-1; D is uncertain. This CDR3 comprises 14 residues. The V and J ends lost 6 bases and 5 bases respectively, with 14 bases between them. Germline loops: CDR1 SEHNR, CDR2 FQNEAQ (reference sequence). CDR3 sequence: CASSPRWGNNEQFF. The DNA of the CDR3 is TGTGCCAGCAGTCCCCGCTGGGGTAACAATGAGCAGTTCTTC.

The chain carries TRBV12-3 or TRBV12-4 and TRBJ2-3, with a possible D match to TRBD2 (5 bases). The CDR3 sequence is 13 residues long. The V end lost 4 bases, the J end lost 4 bases, and 9 bases lay between the germline ends. This CDR3 is CASSYREADTQYF. CDR3 coding DNA: TGTGCCAGCAGTTACCGGGAAGCAGATACGCAGTATTTT.

This chain joins TRBV11-3 and TRBJ2-7; D not resolved. Germline V gives CDR1 SGHNT, CDR2 YENEEA. This CDR3 has 16 residues. Between the trimmed V and J ends, which lost 5 bases and 0 bases, there was a span of 17 bases. CDR3 in DNA: TGTGCCAGCAGCCCACCACCCTTCGGGCCCTCCTACGAGCAGTACTTC. Translation: CASSPPPFGPSYEQYF.

The genes are TRBV19 and TRBJ2-1; D is unresolved. This CDR3 has 12 amino acids. From germline, CDR1 is LNHDA and CDR2 SQIVND (reference sequence). V dropped 3 bases and J dropped 5 bases, with 5 bases sitting between them. For the CDR3, the DNA is TGTGCCAGTAGTATGTTCCACAATGAGCAGTTCTTC. Its translation: CASSMFHNEQFF.

Only one count was recorded for this clone. The chain combines TRBV24-1 with TRBJ2-7; D assignment may be TRBD1 or TRBD2 (6 bases each). CDR1 is KGHDR and CDR2 is SFDVKD in the germline V gene. The V gene lost 9 bases and the J gene lost 3 bases, with 23 bases spanning the gap. The CDR3 totals 16 residues. CDR3 nucleotides: TGTGCCACCCCCCCATCGGGGGCTAGTCGGGTCTACGAGCAGTACTTC. Its protein product is CATPPSGASRVYEQYF.

The V call is TRBV9, the J call TRBJ2-2; D is unresolved. The CDR3 is made up of 12 amino acids. Per the germline V gene, CDR1 is SGDLS and CDR2 is YYNGEE. The germline V and J ends were trimmed by 3 bases and 7 bases, with 7 bases remaining between them. CDR3 sequence reads: CASSARVGELFF. In DNA form, the CDR3 reads TGTGCCAGCAGCGCAAGGGTCGGGGAGCTGTTTTTT.

The chain uses TRBV3-1 (or the pseudogene TRBV3-2) and TRBJ2-6; weak D call: TRBD1 (5 bases). The CDR3 consists of 19 residues. The V end lost 4 bases, the J end lost 0 bases, and 19 bases lay between the germline ends. Germline values: CDR1 LGHDT, CDR2 YNNKEL (reference sequence). CDR3 sequence reads: CASSPPAWTPVSGANVLTF. CDR3 bases: TGTGCCAGCAGCCCCCCCGCGTGGACACCAGTCTCTGGGGCCAACGTCCTGACTTTC.

The chain combines TRBV27 with TRBJ2-4; D gene uncertain. Germline loops: CDR1 MNHEY, CDR2 SMNVEV (reference sequence). Trimming left V 2 bases short and J 13 bases short, with 9 bases between. The length of the CDR3 is 11 residues. The CDR3 coding sequence is TGTGCCAGCAGTTTAGGGCGGCTACAGTACTTC. This translates into CASSLGRLQYF.

This clone turned up a few times. CDR3 amino acids: CASTARKLENSPLHF. CDR3 coding DNA: TGTGCCAGCACCGCCCGAAAGTTGGAAAATTCACCCCTCCACTTT. The chain joins TRBV2 to TRBJ1-6; unclear D gene. V lost 7 bases and J lost 7, with 17 bases in between. The CDR3 contains 15 residues. CDR1 is SNHLY, CDR2 FYNNEI, per germline.

The chain has TRBV24-1 and TRBJ2-5; perhaps TRBD1 as D (6 bases). Between the trimmed V and J ends, which lost 9 bases and 7 bases, there was a span of 14 bases. The V gene's germline CDR1 is KGHDR and CDR2 SFDVKD. The CDR3 spans 12 residues. This CDR3 reads CATSDRYLTQYF. CDR3 DNA: TGTGCCACCTCCGACAGGTACCTGACCCAGTACTTC.

This clone was seen only once. DNA of the CDR3: TGTGCCAGCAGCTTAAGACAAGGAGACAGTGAAGCTTTCTTT. Its translation: CASSLRQGDSEAFF. This chain uses TRBV7-3 with TRBJ1-1; D perhaps matches TRBD1 (5 bases). CDR1 SGHTA and CDR2 FQGTGA come from the germline V gene. The CDR3 runs to 14 residues. The ends were cut back, 1 base at V and 7 bases at J, with 13 bases in the middle.

The chain couples TRBV19 to TRBJ1-1; 7 bases agree with TRBD1. This CDR3 has 13 amino acids. V was pared by 7 bases and J by 1 base, with 3 bases of the junction left unmatched. Germline values: CDR1 LNHDA, CDR2 SQIVND (reference sequence). The CDR3 is CASTHRGNTEAFF. The CDR3 DNA sequence: TGTGCCAGTACCCACAGGGGGAACACTGAAGCTTTCTTT. Full variable domain (outside the CDR3, taken from reference TRBV19 and TRBJ1-1): DGGITQSPKYLFRKEGQNVTLSCEQNLNHDAMYWYRQDPGQGLRLIYYSQIVNDFQKGDIAEGYSVSREKKESFPLTVTSAQKNPTAFYLCASTHRGNTEAFFGQGTRLTVV.